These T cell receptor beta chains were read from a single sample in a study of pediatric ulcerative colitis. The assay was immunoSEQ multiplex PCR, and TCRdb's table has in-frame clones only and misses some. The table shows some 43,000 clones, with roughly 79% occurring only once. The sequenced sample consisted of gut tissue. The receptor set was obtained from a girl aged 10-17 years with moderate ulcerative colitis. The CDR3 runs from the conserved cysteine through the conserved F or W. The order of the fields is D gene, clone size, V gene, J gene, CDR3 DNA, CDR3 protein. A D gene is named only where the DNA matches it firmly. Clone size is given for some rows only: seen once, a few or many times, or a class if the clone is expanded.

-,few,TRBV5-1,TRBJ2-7,TGCGCCAGCAGCTTGGAGTCGGTCACCTACGAGCAGTACTTC,CASSLESVTYEQYF
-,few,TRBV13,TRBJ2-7,TGTGCCAGCAGCTTACCCGGCTACGAGCAGTACTTC,CASSLPGYEQYF
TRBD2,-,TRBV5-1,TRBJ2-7,TGCGCCAGCAGCTTGGCCGCGGGGGCCTACGAGCAGTACTTC,CASSLAAGAYEQYF
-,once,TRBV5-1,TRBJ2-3,TGCGCCAGCACCCCAGGCGGGACAGCTAATACGCAGTATTTT,CASTPGGTANTQYF
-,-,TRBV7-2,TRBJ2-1,TGTGCCAGCAGCTTATCGCGAGGGTCCTACAATGAGCAGTTCTTC,CASSLSRGSYNEQFF
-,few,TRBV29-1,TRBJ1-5,TGCAGCGTTTGGACCGATCGCAATCAGCCCCAGCATTTT,CSVWTDRNQPQHF
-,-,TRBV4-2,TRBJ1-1,TGTGCCAGCAGCCAAGATCGCGGTTACAGGGTGGTAGACACTGAAGCTTTCTTT,CASSQDRGYRVVDTEAFF
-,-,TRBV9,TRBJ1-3,TGTGCCAGCAGCTCCCGGGCGGCCTCTGGAAACACCATATATTTT,CASSSRAASGNTIYF
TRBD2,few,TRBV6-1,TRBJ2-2,TGTGCCAGCAGATGGGGGGGATTAAACACCGGGGAGCTGTTTTTT,CASRWGGLNTGELFF
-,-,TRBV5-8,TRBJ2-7,TGTGCCAGCAGCTTGGCCCTGGACACGGGGTACTTC,CASSLALDTGYF
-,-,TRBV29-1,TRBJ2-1,TGCAGCGTTGTGGGGGGCAGGTTTGGTGAGCAGTTCTTC,CSVVGGRFGEQFF
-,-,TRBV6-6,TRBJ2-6,TGTGCCAGCAGTTACACCGGCTCGGTCCTGACTTTC,CASSYTGSVLTF
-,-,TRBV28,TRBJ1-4,TGTGCCAGCAGTCCATTAAGGGACGCCAGTACTAATGAAAAACTGTTTTTT,CASSPLRDASTNEKLFF
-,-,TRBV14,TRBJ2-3,TGTGCCAGCAGCCAAGACCTCTGGGCAGGGTCATTAGATACGCAGTATTTT,CASSQDLWAGSLDTQYF
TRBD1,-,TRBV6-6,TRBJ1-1,TGTGCCAGCAGTACTGGACAGGGGGGACGGAACACTGAAGCTTTCTTT,CASSTGQGGRNTEAFF
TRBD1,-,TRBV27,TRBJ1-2,TGTGCCAGCAGCTTGACGAACAGGGGGAGGGAGGGCTACACCTTC,CASSLTNRGREGYTF
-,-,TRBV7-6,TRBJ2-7,TGTGCCAGCAGCTCCGGGACGGAGGGCTACGAGCAGTACTTC,CASSSGTEGYEQYF
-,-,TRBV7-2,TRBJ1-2,TGTGCCAGCAGCTTCACGTCGGGGGGCCCCCTATATGGCTACACCTTC,CASSFTSGGPLYGYTF
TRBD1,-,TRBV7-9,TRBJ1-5,TGTGCCAGCAGCCCAGGAAGCGGGACAGTTTATCAGCCCCAGCATTTT,CASSPGSGTVYQPQHF